This T cell receptor beta chain was profiled in a study of memory CD4+ T cells and cytomegalovirus serostatus. Whole-study findings and limits: Of 150 to 200 reported CMV TCRbeta sequences, some 67 were found in memory CD4+ repertoires. Suggested: most of the CMV-linked TCR signature lies in CD4+ memory cells.

This clone was recorded a few times. Antigen: not known. Assay: immunoSEQ multiplex PCR; the TCRdb copy retains only in-frame clones and omits some. This table has about 40,000 clones, around 78% appearing once. Single viable CD3+CD4+CD8-CD45RO+ cells were sorted as the memory CD4+ T cells. This CDR3 contains 12 residues. Germline values: CDR1 SGHDN, CDR2 FVKESK. The V and J ends lost 3 bases and 8 bases respectively, with 10 bases between them. The sequence was obtained from an adult in good health and CMV-seronegative. The sequenced sample was memory CD4+ T cells from blood. The chain has TRBV14 and TRBJ1-2, with D uncertain. This chain's CDR3 is CASSQYTGGYTF. CDR3 coding DNA: TGTGCCAGCAGCCAGTACACGGGGGGCTACACCTTC.